This T cell receptor beta chain was retrieved from a study of blood T cell repertoires in COVID-19. About the study: T cells, B-cell-depleted T cells, or PBMCs supplied cDNA or gDNA.

The assay was immunoSEQ multiplex PCR, and TCRdb's table has in-frame clones only and misses some. The table includes 180,000 or so clones, 86% detected once. Germline CDR1 and CDR2: SGHVS and FQNEAQ. There are 18 residues in the CDR3. V gave up 8 bases and J gave up 0 bases; unmatched junction bases: 14. This chain links TRBV7-8 with TRBJ1-5; TRBD1 matches 9 bases. The sequence came from a man between 18 and 35 years old with acute or convalescent COVID-19. Sequenced input: peripheral blood. This CDR3 is CASRRGTGPSGSNQPQHF. Here the CDR3 DNA reads TGTGCCAGCCGCCGAGGGACAGGGCCTTCGGGTAGCAATCAGCCCCAGCATTTT.